This TCR beta chain was sequenced for a study of blood T cell repertoires in COVID-19 (TCRdb year 2020). A note on the overall study: The collaborator samples originated in the United States, Italy and Spain and spanned the acute and convalescent phases of COVID-19. The prospective study material was composed of cDNA or gDNA derived from T cells, B-cell-depleted T cells, or PBMCs. Deeply sampled blood TCRbeta repertoires from subjects exposed to, actively infected with, or recovered from COVID-19 were included in the dataset. A freely available public database, intended as a resource for researchers studying the immune response to SARS-CoV-2, is where the repertoires were released. Samples came from the ongoing ImmuneRACE study (first 160 participants) plus 1,254 subjects from 6 global collaborators. The sample metadata nearly always contained a de-identified subject ID, COVID-19 status, age in years and sex. Where available, HLA class I and class II types were obtained from metadata supplied by the sample provider rather than from assay-based typing.

Remarks on this clone: Its antigen remains unidentified. No base-level quality is on record; no much larger clone is a single base apart.

One collaborating source in Seattle enrolled patients during active infection and followed them longitudinally through the course of disease. Whole blood was collected in K2EDTA tubes by collaborating institutions according to the institutions' own protocols. For TCRbeta analysis, collaborators shipped samples in one of three forms: frozen whole blood, isolated PBMCs, or DNA extracted from either of those sample types. TCRbeta CDR3 regions were amplified from genomic DNA by means of the immunoSEQ Assay, a bias-controlled multiplex PCR. Concerning the study's data processing: The number of nucleated cells in each sample was estimated from the amplification of reference gene primers within the assay. To quantify the absolute abundance of each unique TCRbeta CDR3 rearrangement, sequence reads were collapsed and filtered. For each sample, productive Simpson clonality was calculated as the square root of Simpson's diversity index across productive rearrangements. Sourced from immuneACCESS, this table was stored by TCRdb with only in-frame sequences that have V and J called. A share of the clones is absent; for the studies checked, an unresolved V gene accounts for under half, and the remainder has no known explanation. V, J and clone size are taken as reported in that table, and D and trimming were inferred from the DNA itself. Across this sample there are about 440,000 clones, with around 89% seen only once. Roughly 12% of the sample goes to the ten largest clones.

The investigation overall reported the following: The amount of clinical and demographic metadata varied by source and participant and was provided uncurated.

Relative to germline, V is 3 bases shorter and J is 4 bases shorter, with 15 bases between their ends. From the cysteine up to the phenylalanine, the CDR3 has a length of 14 residues. The kept DNA is CDR3 alone, 42 bases in frame from the first base. Via the germline V gene (reference sequence), CDR1 is DFQATT and CDR2 SNEGSKA. The sample consisted of peripheral blood. The sequence joins TRBV20-1 to TRBJ1-2; 5 matching bases give a weak D call of TRBD1. The receptor was derived from a woman aged 45-65 years with COVID-19, enrolled during active disease. The DNA reads as follows: TGCAGTGCTAGTCTTTCGACAGAGTCCTATGGCTACACCTTC. It encodes CSASLSTESYGYTF.